Below are 21 T cell receptor beta chains sequenced from a single sample in a study of multiple sclerosis patients with progressive multifocal leukoencephalopathy. TCRdb's copy holds only in-frame clones and misses some; the assay was immunoSEQ multiplex PCR. This sample has roughly 28,000 clones; more than 75% occur once, and the top ten carry 0.8% to 1.1%. The time point here: before natalizumab initiation. The sequenced material came from PBMCs. These receptors were obtained from a human donor with multiple sclerosis.

This clone occurred once. The rearrangement joins TRBV13 to TRBJ2-1; D not certain. V lost 5 bases, J lost 8 bases, and 7 bases lay in between. Germline V lookup: CDR1 PRHDT, CDR2 FYEKMQ (reference sequence). The CDR3 has 11 residues. CDR3 DNA: TGTGCCAGCAGCCCCCGCCATGAGCAGTTCTTC. It is translated as CASSPRHEQFF.

The chain employs TRBV5-4 and TRBJ1-2, with D possibly matching TRBD1 (6 bases). V was cut by 1 base and J by 3 bases, with 10 bases left in between. Germline V lookup: CDR1 SGHNT, CDR2 YYREEE (reference sequence). The CDR3 has 14 residues. The CDR3 here is CASSLPGDHYGYTF. CDR3 sequence (DNA): TGTGCCAGCAGCTTGCCAGGGGATCACTATGGCTACACCTTC.

The chain links TRBV11-2 to TRBJ1-1, with a possible D match to TRBD1 (5 bases). The CDR3 is made up of 13 amino acids. The germline V and J ends were trimmed by 4 bases and 6 bases, with 12 bases remaining between them. Germline CDR1 is SGHAT and CDR2 is FQNNGV. For the CDR3, the DNA is TGTGCCAGCAGCTCCTCGTGGGGGTCTGAAGCTTTCTTT. Translation: CASSSSWGSEAFF.

The rearrangement links TRBV19 to TRBJ2-2; a weak D match, TRBD2 (5 bases). The V end lost 6 bases, the J end lost 4 bases, and 18 bases lay between the germline ends. CDR1 is LNHDA and CDR2 is SQIVND in the germline V gene (reference sequence). The CDR3 has 16 amino acids. In DNA, the CDR3 is TGTGCCAGTAGGGGAGACGGGCAGCCGCTCACCGGGGAGCTGTTTTTT. It encodes CASRGDGQPLTGELFF.

This chain links TRBV2 with TRBJ2-7; D perhaps matches TRBD2 (6 bases). The germline V gene has CDR1 SNHLY and CDR2 FYNNEI. There are 14 residues in the CDR3. With 6 bases removed from V and 3 bases from J, the gap between germline ends came to 15 bases. The CDR3 is CASRTTGLIYEQYF. The CDR3 bases are TGTGCCAGCAGAACAACCGGACTAATCTACGAGCAGTACTTC.

About this clone: The junction differs from germline at one of its ends, possibly a read error. This rearrangement joins TRBV28 to TRBJ2-6, with a tentative D call TRBD2 (5 bases). The CDR3 loop spans 16 amino acids. The germline gives CDR1 MDHEN, CDR2 SYDVKM. CDR3: CASSLRGLSGVNVLTF. CDR3 bases: TGTGCCAGCAGTTTACGCGGACTCTCTGGGGTCAACGTCCTGACTTTC.

The chain couples TRBV5-6 to TRBJ1-2, with 8 bases that match TRBD1. The CDR3 spans 13 residues. J gave up 8 bases and V 6 bases, and 9 bases lay outside the gene matches. CDR1 is SGHDT and CDR2 is YYEEEE in the germline V gene. DNA for the CDR3: TGTGCCAGCACCCTCCGTCGGACAGGGGGCTACACCTTC. It codes for CASTLRRTGGYTF.

The chain is built from TRBV28 and TRBJ1-5; D gene ambiguous. This CDR3 region has 13 residues. Germline V CDR1 and CDR2: MDHEN, SYDVKM. With 3 bases removed from V and 2 bases from J, the gap between germline ends came to 5 bases. The CDR3 sequence is CASSLQRNQPQHF. CDR3 in DNA: TGTGCCAGCAGTTTGCAGCGCAATCAGCCCCAGCATTTT. Filled out from reference TRBV28 and TRBJ1-5, the complete variable domain reads DVKVTQSSRYLVKRTGEKVFLECVQDMDHENMFWYRQDPGLGLRLIYFSYDVKMKEKGDIPEGYSVSREKKERFSLILESASTNQTSMYLCASSLQRNQPQHFGDGTRLSIL.

J is TRBJ1-2 and V is TRBV7-2, with 9 bases matching TRBD1. This CDR3 is built from 16 residues. Germline CDR1 is SGHTA and CDR2 is FQGNSA. The junction had 14 bases not matched to a gene; V was cut back by 4 bases and J by 8 bases. The CDR3 here is CASSSRFRTGDRGYTF. In nucleotides, the CDR3 is TGTGCCAGCAGCTCGCGCTTTAGGACAGGGGATAGAGGCTACACCTTC.

The chain links TRBV4-3 to TRBJ1-6; D gene unclear. The CDR3 is 18 residues long. V lost 0 bases and J 7 bases, leaving 19 bases between the germline ends. The germline gives CDR1 LGHNA, CDR2 YSLEER. The CDR3: CASSQDLPVYFHNSPLHF. CDR3 DNA sequence: TGCGCCAGCAGCCAAGATCTTCCCGTTTACTTCCACAATTCACCCCTCCACTTT.

DNA of the CDR3: TGTGCCAGCGGCCCCACAAGGGGGACCCAGTACTTC. This codes for CASGPTRGTQYF. The V gene is TRBV6-5, the J gene TRBJ2-5; maybe TRBD1 (5 bases). The CDR3 spans 12 residues. Germline loops: CDR1 MNHEY, CDR2 SVGAGI. Trimming removed 8 bases at V and 7 bases at J, with 14 bases between.

The V gene is TRBV5-6, the J gene TRBJ1-2; 9 bases line up with TRBD1. Germline assignment: CDR1 SGHDT and CDR2 YYEEEE. The CDR3 consists of 13 residues. J lost 12 bases, V lost 4 bases, and 10 bases had no gene match. The CDR3 spells CASSGGQGRVDTF. CDR3 nucleotide sequence: TGTGCCAGCAGCGGAGGACAGGGGAGGGTCGACACCTTC.

The count of this clone is one. V gene TRBV4-3 combines with J gene TRBJ2-5, with 12 bases that match TRBD1. Germline V lookup: CDR1 LGHNA, CDR2 YSLEER. CDR3 length: 15 residues. Trimming removed 4 bases from V and 5 bases from J; junction bases left unmatched: 5. The CDR3 here is CASSPGTGGLETQYF. CDR3 coding DNA: TGCGCCAGCAGCCCGGGGACAGGGGGCCTGGAGACCCAGTACTTC.

This rearrangement joins TRBV15 to TRBJ2-7, with 9 bases aligning to TRBD2. The CDR3 contains 17 residues. Germline V gene sequence: CDR1 LNHNV, CDR2 YYDKDF (reference sequence). J was trimmed by 0 bases and V by 0 bases; bases with no gene match: 6. CDR3 bases: TGTGCCACCAGCAGAGATAAGCGGGGGGCGTCCTCCTACGAGCAGTACTTC. Protein sequence: CATSRDKRGASSYEQYF.

This rearrangement joins TRBV6-4 to TRBJ2-6, with TRBD1 matching 7 bases. The germline V gene has CDR1 MRHNA and CDR2 SNTAGT. V shed 3 bases, J shed 0 bases, and the junction held 2 bases outside the gene matches. The CDR3 is 16 residues long. The CDR3 protein is CASSEGQPSGANVLTF. The CDR3 DNA is TGTGCCAGCAGTGAGGGACAGCCCTCTGGGGCCAACGTCCTGACTTTC.

This clone was detected once. The chain couples TRBV7-2 to TRBJ2-3; 11 bases align to TRBD1. The V gene's germline CDR1 is SGHTA and CDR2 FQGNSA. This CDR3 comprises 17 residues. The J segment lost 4 bases and the V segment lost 1 base, leaving 7 bases of the junction unmatched. Here the CDR3 reads CASSLGGGQGVADTQYF. The CDR3 nucleotides read TGTGCCAGCAGCTTAGGGGGGGGACAGGGGGTGGCAGATACGCAGTATTTT.

The J gene is TRBJ2-2, the V gene TRBV2, with D possibly being TRBD2 (5 bases). This CDR3 has 14 residues. V gave up 6 bases and J gave up 4 bases, with 12 bases separating them. Germline lookup yields CDR1 SNHLY and CDR2 FYNNEI. CDR3: CASSGGSGTGELFF. In DNA form, the CDR3 reads TGTGCCAGCAGCGGCGGGTCGGGCACCGGGGAGCTGTTTTTT.

The chain uses TRBV10-3 and TRBJ1-5; D is unclear. V was clipped by 0 bases and J by 2 bases, with 11 bases between them. From germline, CDR1 is ENHRY and CDR2 SYGVKD. The CDR3 spans 16 residues. Here the CDR3 reads CAISESRLSGNQPQHF. The CDR3 DNA reads TGTGCCATCAGTGAGTCTCGGCTTTCGGGCAATCAGCCCCAGCATTTT.

This clone has a handful of counts. The chain recombines TRBV6-1 with TRBJ2-5; 9 nucleotides align to TRBD1. The CDR3 totals 15 residues. The trim removed 2 bases at V and 4 bases at J, leaving 5 bases unmatched. From germline, CDR1 is MNHNS and CDR2 SASEGT. Written as DNA, the CDR3 is TGTGCCAGCAGTGAAAGGACAGGGGTAAGAGAGACCCAGTACTTC. As protein: CASSERTGVRETQYF.

The chain couples TRBV6-6 to TRBJ1-5; no clear D gene. The CDR3 runs to 13 residues. V was clipped by 5 bases and J by 4 bases, with 9 bases between them. CDR1 and CDR2 (germline): MNHNY, SVGAGI (reference sequence). The CDR3 sequence is CASSLQPNQPQHF. CDR3 DNA sequence: TGTGCCAGCAGTCTACAGCCGAATCAGCCCCAGCATTTT.

This chain joins TRBV19 and TRBJ1-2; maybe TRBD1 (5 bases). The V gene lost 6 bases and the J gene lost 7 bases, with 15 bases spanning the gap. CDR3 length equals 13 residues. Germline lookup yields CDR1 LNHDA and CDR2 SQIVND (reference sequence). CDR3 sequence (DNA): TGTGCCAGTAGCCACCGGGACCCGGGTGGCTACACCTTC. It specifies CASSHRDPGGYTF.